This T cell receptor (beta chain) was profiled in a study of technical replicates of blood from a few donors. This CDR3 contains 14 residues. Germline loops: CDR1 MNHNS, CDR2 SASEGT. V was pared by 5 bases and J by 0 bases, with 11 bases between. Libraries were prepared by immunoSEQ multiplex PCR; TCRdb keeps only in-frame clonotypes and omits some of them. The table includes some 82,000 clones, approximately 94% detected once. This chain joins TRBV6-1 and TRBJ2-7; tentative D call: TRBD2 (6 bases). This receptor was identified in a human donor in good health. The sequencing input was T cells isolated from PBMCs. The CDR3 sequence is CASSPGLRSYEQYF. Written as DNA, the CDR3 is TGTGCCAGCAGTCCGGGACTTCGCTCCTACGAGCAGTACTTC.